Here is one T cell receptor beta chain with its context. Source study methods: Estimated nucleated cell counts came from reference gene primer amplification. Clones were read by immunoSEQ multiplex PCR, and TCRdb kept only the in-frame ones, dropping some. Clone size and the V and J calls come from that table; the DNA yielded D and trimming. This repertoire shows 78,000 or so clones, roughly 86% found once; its top ten account for approximately 6.4%. This specimen comes from a study of blood T cell repertoires in COVID-19. About the research overall: Material from acute and convalescent COVID-19 was sourced from the United States, Italy and Spain.

With V trimmed by 7 bases and J by 8 bases, 12 bases remained unmatched. Germline V gene sequence: CDR1 SQVTM, CDR2 ANQGSEA. The CDR3 totals 14 residues. The sequenced material came from peripheral blood. The chain couples TRBV29-1 to TRBJ2-1, with 9 positions matching TRBD2. The TCR was taken from a woman in her forties or fifties with acute or convalescent COVID-19. In DNA, the CDR3 is TGCAGCGCTCTCCGGCGGGAGGGGGGGGATGAGCAGTTCTTC. The encoded protein is CSALRREGGDEQFF.